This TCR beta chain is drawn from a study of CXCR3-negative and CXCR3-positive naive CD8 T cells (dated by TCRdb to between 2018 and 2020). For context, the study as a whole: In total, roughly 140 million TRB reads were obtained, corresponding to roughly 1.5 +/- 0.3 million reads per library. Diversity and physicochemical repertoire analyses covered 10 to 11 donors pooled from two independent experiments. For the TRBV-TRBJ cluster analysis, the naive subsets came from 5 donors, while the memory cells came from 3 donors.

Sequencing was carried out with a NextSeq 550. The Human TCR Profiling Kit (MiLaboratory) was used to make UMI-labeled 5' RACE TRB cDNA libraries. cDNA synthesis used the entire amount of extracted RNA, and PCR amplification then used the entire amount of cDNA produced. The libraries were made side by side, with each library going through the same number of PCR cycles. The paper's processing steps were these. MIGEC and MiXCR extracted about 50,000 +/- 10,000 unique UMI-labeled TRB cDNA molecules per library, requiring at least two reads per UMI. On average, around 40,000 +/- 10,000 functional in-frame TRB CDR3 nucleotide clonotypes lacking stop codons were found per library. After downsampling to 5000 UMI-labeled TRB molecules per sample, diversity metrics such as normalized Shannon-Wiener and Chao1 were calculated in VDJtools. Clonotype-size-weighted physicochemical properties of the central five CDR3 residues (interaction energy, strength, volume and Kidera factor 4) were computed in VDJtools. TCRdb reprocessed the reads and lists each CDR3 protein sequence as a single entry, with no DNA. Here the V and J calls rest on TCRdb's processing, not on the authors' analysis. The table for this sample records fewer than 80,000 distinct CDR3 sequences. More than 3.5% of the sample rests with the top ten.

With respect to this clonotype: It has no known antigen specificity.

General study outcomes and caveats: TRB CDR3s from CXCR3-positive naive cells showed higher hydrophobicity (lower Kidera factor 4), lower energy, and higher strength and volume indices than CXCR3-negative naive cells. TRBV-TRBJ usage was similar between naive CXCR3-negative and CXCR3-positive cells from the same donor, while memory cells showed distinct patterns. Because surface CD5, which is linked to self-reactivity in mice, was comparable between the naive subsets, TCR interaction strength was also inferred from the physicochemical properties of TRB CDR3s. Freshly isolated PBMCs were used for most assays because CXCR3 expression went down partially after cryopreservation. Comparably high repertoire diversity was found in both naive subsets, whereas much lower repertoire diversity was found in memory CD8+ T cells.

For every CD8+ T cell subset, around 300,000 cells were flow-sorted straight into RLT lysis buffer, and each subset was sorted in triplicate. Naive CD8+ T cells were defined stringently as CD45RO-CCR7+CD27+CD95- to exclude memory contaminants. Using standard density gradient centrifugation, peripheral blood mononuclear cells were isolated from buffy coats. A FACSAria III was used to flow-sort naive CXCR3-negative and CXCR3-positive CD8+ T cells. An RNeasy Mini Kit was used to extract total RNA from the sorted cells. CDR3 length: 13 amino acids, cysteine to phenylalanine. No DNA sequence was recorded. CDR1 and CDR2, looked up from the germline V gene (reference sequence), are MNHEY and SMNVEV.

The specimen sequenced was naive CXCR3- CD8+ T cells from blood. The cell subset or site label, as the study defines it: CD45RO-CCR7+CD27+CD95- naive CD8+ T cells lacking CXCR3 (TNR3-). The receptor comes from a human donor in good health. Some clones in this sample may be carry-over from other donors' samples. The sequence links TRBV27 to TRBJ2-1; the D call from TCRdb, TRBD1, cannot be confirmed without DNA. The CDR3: CASSPRAGLGQFF.